These 9 T cell receptor beta chains share one sample of origin, sequenced in a study of T cells in Graves' hyperthyroidism and ophthalmopathy. Regions amplified from RNA transcripts were the TCR beta CDR3 regions. Researchers ran a first-round RT-PCR on the TCR CDR3 using the HTBI primer set. TCRdb itself ran the multiplex PCR reads through MiXCR, one entry per CDR3 protein. The top ten clones hold over 15% of a sample with 690,000 or so distinct CDR3 sequences, approximately 18% of them seen once. Sequences were obtained from blood. The receptors stem from a woman aged 45-60 years with Graves' hyperthyroidism that later progressed to Graves' ophthalmopathy.

The chain recombines TRBV7-9 with TRBJ2-7; 7 bases match TRBD1. The CDR3 is 15 residues long. Germline-derived CDR1 and CDR2 are SEHNR and FQNEAQ (reference sequence). V trimming: 5 bases; J trimming: 2 bases; junction bases outside the gene matches: 9. CDR3 DNA: TGTGCCAGCAGCCCCTTCTACAGGGGTCCCTACGAGCAGTACTTC. As protein: CASSPFYRGPYEQYF.

The chain employs TRBV2 and TRBJ2-2, with a tentative D call TRBD2 (6 bases). CDR1 and CDR2 (germline): SNHLY, FYNNEI. This CDR3 has 15 amino acids. With 8 bases removed from V and 6 bases from J, the gap between germline ends came to 19 bases. CDR3 coding DNA: TGTGCCAGCCCCGACGGGGGAGCGGTCTCCGGGGAGCTGTTTTTT. Translating gives CASPDGGAVSGELFF.

This chain links TRBV30 with TRBJ1-3, with D possibly matching TRBD1 (5 bases). This CDR3 contains 14 residues. Trimming took off 3 bases at V and 4 bases at J, with 13 bases between the two ends. Germline V CDR1 and CDR2: GTSNPN, SVGIG (reference sequence). The CDR3 loop reads CAWSPEGLGNTIYF. Written as DNA, the CDR3 is TGTGCCTGGAGCCCGGAGGGACTCGGAAACACCATATATTTT.

This clonotype has ten or more counts. The rearrangement joins TRBV3-1 to TRBJ1-5, with D maybe TRBD1 (5 bases). The ends were cut back, 2 bases at V and 3 bases at J, with 8 bases in the middle. Germline assignment: CDR1 LGHDT and CDR2 YNNKEL (reference sequence). CDR3 length equals 14 residues. The CDR3 here is CASSQQGHNQPQHF. In DNA form, the CDR3 reads TGTGCCAGCAGCCAACAGGGTCACAATCAGCCCCAGCATTTT.

This clonotype has more than one count but fewer than ten. The rearrangement links TRBV9 to TRBJ1-1, with TRBD1 matching over 11 bases. The CDR3 is made up of 15 amino acids. V was pared by 0 bases and J by 5 bases, with 3 bases of the junction left unmatched. Per germline, CDR1 SGDLS and CDR2 YYNGEE. The CDR3: CASSVVGTGGTEAFF. Written as DNA, the CDR3 is TGTGCCAGCAGCGTAGTGGGGACAGGGGGTACTGAAGCTTTCTTT. The complete variable domain, with remaining parts taken from reference TRBV9 and TRBJ1-1, reads DSGVTQTPKHLITATGQRVTLRCSPRSGDLSVYWYQQSLDQGLQFLIQYYNGEERAKGNILERFSAQQFPDLHSELNLSSLELGDSALYFCASSVVGTGGTEAFFGQGTRLTVV.

This clonotype was observed at least ten times. This rearrangement joins TRBV20-1 to TRBJ2-5; no definite D call. V was shortened by 4 bases and J by 5 bases, with 11 bases between the two germline ends. CDR3 length: 12 amino acids. Per germline, CDR1 DFQATT and CDR2 SNEGSKA (reference sequence). Here the CDR3 DNA reads TGCAGTGCTACCATTGAGGTGGAGACCCAGTACTTC. Translation: CSATIEVETQYF.

This clonotype was counted many times. The chain combines TRBV20-1 with TRBJ1-5; tentatively, D is TRBD1 (6 bases). Germline values: CDR1 DFQATT, CDR2 SNEGSKA (reference sequence). The CDR3 has 14 residues. Deletions cut 3 bases from V and 4 bases from J, with 13 bases between. The CDR3 DNA reads as TGCAGTGCTAGTGTTGGACAGCATAATCAGCCCCAGCATTTT. It yields the protein CSASVGQHNQPQHF.

The chain links TRBV19 to TRBJ2-3; D might be TRBD1 (6 bases). V was trimmed by 5 bases and J by 0 bases, leaving 9 bases between them. There are 14 residues in the CDR3. The germline CDR1 and CDR2 sequences are LNHDA and SQIVND (reference sequence). The CDR3 sequence is CASSAGASTDTQYF. In DNA form, the CDR3 reads TGTGCCAGTAGTGCAGGGGCCAGCACAGATACGCAGTATTTT.

The rearrangement uses TRBV5-6 and TRBJ2-7; 9 bases map to TRBD1. V was pared by 2 bases and J by 3 bases, with 6 bases of the junction left unmatched. The CDR3 contains 15 residues. CDR1 and CDR2 from the germline V gene are SGHDT and YYEEEE. CDR3 amino acids: CASSFGPTGGYEQYF. In nucleotides, the CDR3 is TGTGCCAGCAGCTTTGGGCCGACAGGGGGCTACGAGCAGTACTTC.